The clone carrying this TCR beta chain appeared once. Sequencing was performed with immunoSEQ multiplex PCR; in TCRdb, only in-frame clones are kept and a portion is missing. This sample has under 85,000 clones; more than 70% occur once, and the top ten carry around 0.5%. This sample was taken from a study of OX40 agonist ivuxolimab in advanced cancers. The receptor was derived from an adult with an advanced solid tumor such as melanoma, head and neck, liver or kidney cancer. The starting material was CD4+ or CD8+ T cells sorted from blood, obtained in a trial of the OX40 agonist ivuxolimab.

The CDR3 DNA reads as TGTGCCAGCAGCTTGACTAGCGGGGGGTGGGAGACCCAGTACTTC. This encodes CASSLTSGGWETQYF. The rearrangement uses TRBV6-5 and TRBJ2-5, with TRBD2 identical over 13 bases. CDR1 MNHEY and CDR2 SVGAGI come from the germline V gene. Trimming at V came to 6 bases and at J to 5 bases, leaving 6 bases not matched to a gene. The CDR3 is made up of 15 amino acids.